Shown below are 24 T cell receptor beta chains from a single sample sequenced in a study of T cell responses to AZD1222 COVID-19 vaccine. Assay used: immunoSEQ multiplex PCR; TCRdb lists only in-frame clones, some missing. Reported are around 140,000 clones; the ten largest clones contain approximately 2%. The sequenced sample consisted of peripheral blood. The receptors here all came from an adult in good health.

V gene TRBV19 combines with J gene TRBJ1-5; 9 bases are shared with TRBD1. The length of the CDR3 is 14 residues. After removal of 7 bases from V and 9 bases from J, the junction contained 10 bases not matched to a gene. Germline V gene sequence: CDR1 LNHDA, CDR2 SQIVND (reference sequence). CDR3 loop: CASKITGGIMPQHF. The CDR3 DNA sequence: TGTGCCAGTAAAATAACAGGGGGCATCATGCCCCAGCATTTT.

This chain uses TRBV2 with TRBJ1-2; 9 positions match TRBD1. V was clipped by 6 bases and J by 3 bases; unmatched bases: 5. Germline-derived CDR1 and CDR2 are SNHLY and FYNNEI. The CDR3 covers 14 residues. CDR3 sequence reads: CASRSRTGDYGYTF. The CDR3 DNA reads as TGTGCCAGCAGGTCACGGACAGGGGACTATGGCTACACCTTC.

CDR3 amino acids: CASSLNRGLQETQYF. The CDR3 DNA follows: TGTGCCAGCAGCCTCAACAGGGGACTCCAAGAGACCCAGTACTTC. The chain has TRBV7-9 and TRBJ2-5; weak D call: TRBD1 (7 bases). The CDR3 covers 15 residues. Trimming took 5 bases from V and 1 from J, leaving 14 bases between them. Germline V gives CDR1 SEHNR, CDR2 FQNEAQ (reference sequence).

The chain uses TRBV4-2 and TRBJ2-2; 8 nucleotides align to TRBD1. This CDR3 contains 17 residues. Trimming cost V 1 base and J 5 bases; bases outside gene matches: 9. Per the germline V gene, CDR1 is LGHNA and CDR2 is YNFKEQ. The CDR3: CASSQGTTGVETGELFF. The DNA of the CDR3 is TGTGCCAGCAGCCAAGGAACGACAGGGGTTGAGACCGGGGAGCTGTTTTTT.

The rearrangement joins TRBV3-1 (or the pseudogene TRBV3-2) to TRBJ1-3; D is undetermined. The CDR3 extends over 14 amino acids. With 3 bases removed from V and 4 bases from J, the gap between germline ends came to 10 bases. In germline, CDR1 is LGHDT, CDR2 YNNKEL (reference sequence). The CDR3 bases are TGTGCCAGCAGCCACTATCCACAGGGAAACACCATATATTTT. Translated: CASSHYPQGNTIYF.

The chain is built from TRBV9 and TRBJ2-5; TRBD2 aligns across 11 bases. The CDR3 is 17 amino acids. V was pared by 0 bases and J by 2 bases, with 6 bases of the junction left unmatched. Germline loops: CDR1 SGDLS, CDR2 YYNGEE. The CDR3 DNA reads TGTGCCAGCAGCGTAGACTGGGCTAGCGGGGGGCAAGAGACCCAGTACTTC. As protein: CASSVDWASGGQETQYF. The full variable domain, in which reference TRBV9 and TRBJ2-5 provide the parts outside the CDR3, is DSGVTQTPKHLITATGQRVTLRCSPRSGDLSVYWYQQSLDQGLQFLIQYYNGEERAKGNILERFSAQQFPDLHSELNLSSLELGDSALYFCASSVDWASGGQETQYFGPGTRLLVL.

V usage is TRBV9 and J usage is TRBJ1-1; 7 bases fit TRBD1. The CDR3 is 13 residues long. CDR1 SGDLS and CDR2 YYNGEE come from the germline V gene. The J segment lost 3 bases and the V segment lost 3 bases, leaving 2 bases of the junction unmatched. The CDR3 loop is CASSATGDTEAFF. CDR3 sequence (DNA): TGTGCCAGCAGCGCCACAGGGGACACTGAAGCTTTCTTT.

The genes are TRBV3-1 (or the pseudogene TRBV3-2) and TRBJ2-3, with 14 nucleotides matching TRBD2. After removal of 4 bases from V and 6 bases from J, the junction contained 9 bases not matched to a gene. This CDR3 is 17 amino acids long. Germline CDR1 reads LGHDT; CDR2 reads YNNKEL (reference sequence). The CDR3 sequence is CASSPPRLAGGPDTQYF. The DNA for the CDR3 is TGTGCCAGCAGCCCCCCCCGACTAGCGGGGGGGCCCGATACGCAGTATTTT.

The gene calls are TRBV5-4 and TRBJ1-1; possible D gene TRBD1, 6 bases. Trimming removed 2 bases from V and 1 base from J, with 12 bases in between. Germline V CDR1 and CDR2: SGHNT, YYREEE (reference sequence). The CDR3 sequence is 15 residues long. The CDR3 loop reads CASSLLRGTNTEAFF. The CDR3 region has the DNA TGTGCCAGCAGCTTACTCAGGGGAACGAACACTGAAGCTTTCTTT.

The chain joins TRBV6-2 or TRBV6-3 to TRBJ2-3, with D maybe TRBD2 (6 bases). CDR3 length: 16 amino acids. Germline values: CDR1 MNHEY, CDR2 SVGEGT. The V end was cut by 5 bases, the J end by 4 bases, with 19 bases between. CDR3 coding DNA: TGTGCCAGCAGTCCGACTCGGAGGGATTTAGCAGATACGCAGTATTTT. It yields the protein CASSPTRRDLADTQYF.

This rearrangement joins TRBV5-4 to TRBJ2-7, with 16 bases aligning to TRBD2. V lost 3 bases, J lost 1 base, and 10 bases stayed unmatched. The CDR3 has 19 residues. Per the germline V gene, CDR1 is SGHNT and CDR2 is YYREEE (reference sequence). This CDR3 is CASSSGLAGGPSLSYEQYF. In DNA, the CDR3 is TGTGCCAGCAGCTCGGGACTAGCGGGGGGGCCGTCCCTATCCTACGAGCAGTACTTC.

The V call is TRBV6-1, the J call TRBJ1-1; D ambiguous. V was trimmed by 1 base and J by 1 base, leaving 10 bases between them. Germline CDR1 is MNHNS and CDR2 is SASEGT. The CDR3 extends over 15 amino acids. The chain's CDR3 is CASSEGRMGNTEAFF. The CDR3 nucleotides read TGTGCCAGCAGTGAAGGACGGATGGGGAACACTGAAGCTTTCTTT.

This rearrangement joins TRBV7-8 to TRBJ2-7; D gene ambiguous. CDR1 is SGHVS and CDR2 is FQNEAQ in the germline V gene. Trimming shortened V by 1 base and J by 1 base, and 2 bases separated the two germline ends. The CDR3 length is 12 residues. CDR3 in DNA: TGTGCCAGCAGCTTAGGTTCCTACGAGCAGTACTTC. This translates into CASSLGSYEQYF.

With respect to this clone: One end of the junction fails to match germline, which may point to a read error. The V and J genes are TRBV18 and TRBJ1-1; maybe TRBD1 (6 bases). Germline CDR1 KGHSH, CDR2 LQKENI. The CDR3 spans 13 residues. The CDR3 sequence is CASSLKRDTEAFF. CDR3 DNA sequence: TGTGCCAGCTCACTTAAAAGGGACACCGAAGCTTTCTTT.

The chain employs TRBV6-5 and TRBJ1-2; D may be TRBD1 (5 bases). The ends were cut back, 6 bases at V and 4 bases at J, with 15 bases in the middle. CDR3 length: 14 residues. CDR1 and CDR2 from the germline V gene are MNHEY and SVGAGI. CDR3 loop: CASRGDEGGYGYTF. The DNA for the CDR3 is TGTGCCAGCAGAGGGGACGAAGGCGGCTATGGCTACACCTTC.

This sequence joins TRBV19 and TRBJ1-5; no clear D gene. Trimming pared 1 base from V and 0 bases from J, leaving 7 bases between. Germline CDR1 LNHDA, CDR2 SQIVND (reference sequence). CDR3 size: 15 residues. CDR3 sequence reads: CASSIAVNSNQPQHF. CDR3 sequence (DNA): TGTGCCAGTAGTATAGCGGTTAATAGCAATCAGCCCCAGCATTTT.

The chain links TRBV5-5 to TRBJ1-1; D ambiguous. The CDR3 sequence is 18 residues long. Trimming took off 5 bases at V and 0 bases at J, with 23 bases between the two ends. Germline CDR1 SGHKS, CDR2 YYEKEE (reference sequence). CDR3 nucleotides: TGTGCCAGCAGTCCCCTGGCCTTCCAGGCAGTAATGAACACTGAAGCTTTCTTT. It specifies CASSPLAFQAVMNTEAFF.

The V gene is TRBV27, the J gene TRBJ2-7, with unresolved D. V was pared by 3 bases and J by 2 bases, with 11 bases between. Per the germline V gene, CDR1 is MNHEY and CDR2 is SMNVEV (reference sequence). The CDR3 spans 14 residues. The CDR3: CASSLTPRAYEQYF. CDR3 coding DNA: TGTGCCAGCAGTTTGACCCCTCGGGCCTACGAGCAGTACTTC.

V is TRBV14 and J is TRBJ1-6; TRBD1 matches 10 bases. CDR3 length equals 16 residues. V trimming: 10 bases; J trimming: 6 bases; junction bases outside the gene matches: 12. Germline V gene lookup returns CDR1 SGHDN and CDR2 FVKESK. CDR3 amino acids: CATPTRQGAPNSPLHF. The CDR3 DNA follows: TGTGCCACCCCCACACGACAGGGGGCGCCTAATTCACCCCTCCACTTT.

The V and J genes are TRBV19 and TRBJ1-1, with D uncertain. V dropped 7 bases and J dropped 2 bases, with 8 bases sitting between them. This CDR3 is built from 12 residues. Germline V CDR1 and CDR2: LNHDA, SQIVND (reference sequence). CDR3 sequence: CASTYSNTEAFF. CDR3 nucleotides: TGTGCCAGTACTTACAGCAACACTGAAGCTTTCTTT.

The chain employs TRBV12-3 or TRBV12-4 and TRBJ1-5; perhaps TRBD1 as D (5 bases). V shed 7 bases and J shed 7 bases, with 14 bases lying between them. The CDR3 has 13 residues. CDR3 coding DNA: TGTGCCAGCACCCGGGATCAGGGACAGCCCCAGCATTTT. Translated, it gives CASTRDQGQPQHF.

V is TRBV7-2 and J is TRBJ1-1; no firm D call. CDR3 size: 13 residues. CDR1 SGHTA and CDR2 FQGNSA come from the germline V gene. V was clipped by 3 bases and J by 5 bases, with 10 bases between them. Here the CDR3 reads CASSLTLSTEAFF. In DNA form, the CDR3 reads TGTGCCAGCAGCTTGACCCTTTCGACTGAAGCTTTCTTT. Full variable domain (missing parts from reference TRBV7-2 and TRBJ1-1): GAGVSQSPSNKVTEKGKDVELRCDPISGHTALYWYRQSLGQGLEFLIYFQGNSAPDKSGLPSDRFSAERTGGSVSTLTIQRTQQEDSAVYLCASSLTLSTEAFFGQGTRLTVV.

The CDR3 bases are TGTGCCAGCAGTTACTCTGGGTTCTCCAATCAGCCCCAGCATTTT. This codes for CASSYSGFSNQPQHF. The rearrangement uses TRBV6-6 and TRBJ1-5; D not resolved. CDR1 MNHNY and CDR2 SVGAGI come from the germline V gene (reference sequence). Trimming took 0 bases from V and 3 from J, leaving 9 bases between them. The CDR3 totals 15 residues.

The V call is TRBV5-4, the J call TRBJ2-1; the D call may be TRBD1 or TRBD2 (5 bases each). This CDR3 has 13 residues. In germline, CDR1 is SGHNT, CDR2 YYREEE (reference sequence). Deletions cut 0 bases from V and 8 bases from J, with 9 bases between. Here the CDR3 DNA reads TGTGCCAGCAGCTTGGACAGGCGGGATGAGCAGTTCTTC. It codes for CASSLDRRDEQFF.